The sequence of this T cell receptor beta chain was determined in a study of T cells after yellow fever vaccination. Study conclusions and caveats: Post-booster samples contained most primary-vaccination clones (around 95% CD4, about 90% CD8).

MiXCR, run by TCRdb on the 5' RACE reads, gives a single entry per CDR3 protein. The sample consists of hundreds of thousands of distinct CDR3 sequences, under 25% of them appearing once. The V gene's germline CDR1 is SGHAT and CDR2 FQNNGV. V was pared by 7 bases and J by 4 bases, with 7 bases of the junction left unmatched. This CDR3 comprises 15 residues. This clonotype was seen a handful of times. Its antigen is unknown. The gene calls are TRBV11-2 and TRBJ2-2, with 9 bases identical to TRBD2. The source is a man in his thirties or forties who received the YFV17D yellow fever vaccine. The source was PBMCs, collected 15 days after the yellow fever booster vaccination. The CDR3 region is CASTATSGFTGELFF. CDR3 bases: TGTGCCAGCACGGCGACTAGCGGCTTCACCGGGGAGCTGTTTTTT.